This entry lists 16 T cell receptor beta chains sequenced from one sample in a study of control samples from healthy donors and cancer patients. Profiled with immunoSEQ multiplex PCR; TCRdb holds only in-frame clones, not every one. The sample carries tens of thousands of clones, over 75% recorded once. The sequencing input was PBMCs. These receptors all come from a woman aged 45-59 years with head and neck cancer.

This clone was detected only a few times. The DNA for the CDR3 is TGTGCCAGCAGCCCCCGTCGCCGAATGGGGGTCCAAGAGACCCAGTACTTC. Amino acids: CASSPRRRMGVQETQYF. The chain couples TRBV7-2 to TRBJ2-5, with D perhaps matching TRBD1 or TRBD2 (5 bases each). The CDR3 is 17 residues long. V was clipped by 5 bases and J by 1 base, with 20 bases between them. From germline, CDR1 is SGHTA and CDR2 FQGNSA.

The V call is TRBV27, the J call TRBJ2-7; D remains unclear. V was cut by 2 bases and J by 3 bases, with 11 bases left in between. CDR1 and CDR2 from the germline V gene are MNHEY and SMNVEV (reference sequence). The CDR3 is 14 residues long. The CDR3 spells CASSLKGRDYEQYF. In nucleotides, the CDR3 is TGTGCCAGCAGTTTAAAAGGAAGAGACTACGAGCAGTACTTC.

The chain couples TRBV27 to TRBJ2-2, with TRBD2 matching 10 bases. The CDR3 covers 16 residues. Trimming removed 2 bases from V and 5 bases from J; junction bases left unmatched: 5. Germline values: CDR1 MNHEY, CDR2 SMNVEV (reference sequence). CDR3 bases: TGTGCCAGCAGTTTACAGCGGGGGGGCTTAACCGGGGAGCTGTTTTTT. Encoded protein: CASSLQRGGLTGELFF.

This clone was seen a handful of times. The V call is TRBV19, the J call TRBJ1-1; 10 bases agree with TRBD1. Germline CDR1 reads LNHDA; CDR2 reads SQIVND (reference sequence). J was trimmed by 7 bases and V by 7 bases; bases with no gene match: 6. CDR3 length: 13 residues. The CDR3 DNA reads TGTGCCAGTAAGCGACAGGGGGCTAGTGAAGCTTTCTTT. Translated: CASKRQGASEAFF.

The chain combines TRBV5-1 with TRBJ2-5, with TRBD2 matching over 10 bases. V shed 4 bases, J shed 5 bases, and the junction held 17 bases outside the gene matches. The length of the CDR3 is 18 residues. From germline, CDR1 is SGHRS and CDR2 YFSETQ. Here the CDR3 DNA reads TGCGCCAGCAGCCCCCGACCCCTGGCTAGCGGGGGTTTGGAGACCCAGTACTTC. Translating it yields CASSPRPLASGGLETQYF.

This clone appeared a few times. The chain recombines TRBV27 with TRBJ2-1; D possibly matches TRBD1 or TRBD2 (6 bases each). In germline, CDR1 is MNHEY, CDR2 SMNVEV (reference sequence). Trimming shortened V by 6 bases and J by 4 bases, and 16 bases separated the two germline ends. CDR3 length equals 15 residues. The CDR3 loop is CASRNEGGPYNEQFF. Here the CDR3 DNA reads TGTGCCAGCAGAAATGAGGGGGGCCCTTACAATGAGCAGTTCTTC.

This clone is a singleton in its sample. This chain's CDR3 is CASSLAGGGKLFF. The CDR3 region has the DNA TGTGCCAGCAGCTTGGCCGGGGGTGGAAAACTGTTTTTT. The V gene is TRBV5-4, the J gene TRBJ1-4; possibly TRBD1 for D (5 bases). CDR3 length: 13 residues. CDR1 is SGHNT, CDR2 YYREEE, per germline (reference sequence). V lost 0 bases and J lost 10, with 10 bases in between.

The chain employs TRBV30 and TRBJ2-5, with no clear D. The CDR3 has 16 amino acids. CDR1 GTSNPN and CDR2 SVGIG come from the germline V gene (reference sequence). Trimming removed 2 bases at V and 5 bases at J, with 21 bases between. In DNA form, the CDR3 reads TGTGCCTGGAGTCCCTCCCTAAAACCCGCTACGGAGACCCAGTACTTC. Translating it yields CAWSPSLKPATETQYF.

This chain links TRBV20-1 with TRBJ1-2, with D perhaps TRBD1 (6 bases). V lost 6 bases and J 5 bases, leaving 10 bases between the germline ends. CDR3 length equals 11 residues. Germline CDR1 DFQATT, CDR2 SNEGSKA (reference sequence). This CDR3 is CSAPGQYGYTF. DNA for the CDR3: TGCAGTGCACCCGGACAGTATGGCTACACCTTC.

The chain couples TRBV10-1 to TRBJ1-1; possibly TRBD1 for D (5 bases). Per germline, CDR1 WNHNN and CDR2 SYGVQD (reference sequence). There are 16 residues in the CDR3. V lost 3 bases and J 0 bases, leaving 14 bases between the germline ends. CDR3 DNA sequence: TGCGCCAGCAGTGACCGACCTACAGGATTGAACACTGAAGCTTTCTTT. It translates to CASSDRPTGLNTEAFF.

V gene TRBV24-1 combines with J gene TRBJ2-2; D unresolved. The V and J ends lost 2 bases and 2 bases respectively, with 8 bases between them. The V gene's germline CDR1 is KGHDR and CDR2 SFDVKD. The CDR3 consists of 15 residues. Written as DNA, the CDR3 is TGTGCCACCAGTGATTCAACAGCTAACACCGGGGAGCTGTTTTTT. Translating gives CATSDSTANTGELFF.

J is TRBJ2-7 and V is TRBV2; D is perhaps TRBD2 (6 bases). V was clipped by 7 bases and J by 1 base, with 26 bases between them. The CDR3 is 18 amino acids. Germline assignment: CDR1 SNHLY and CDR2 FYNNEI. As DNA, the CDR3 is TGTGCCAGCACTCCATTCGGGGGACGGTCCGGTCTTTCCTACGAGCAGTACTTC. Translation gives CASTPFGGRSGLSYEQYF.

The chain recombines TRBV6-2 or TRBV6-3 with TRBJ1-5; 8 nucleotides line up with TRBD1. Looked up from germline, CDR1 is MNHEY and CDR2 is SVGEGT. After removal of 2 bases from V and 4 bases from J, the junction contained 13 bases not matched to a gene. The CDR3 is 18 amino acids. The CDR3 loop reads CASSYNRLDRVLNQPQHF. The CDR3 DNA reads TGTGCCAGCAGTTACAATCGTCTGGACAGGGTATTAAATCAGCCCCAGCATTTT.

J is TRBJ1-3 and V is TRBV12-3 or TRBV12-4; D is uncertain. The V gene lost 2 bases and the J gene lost 1 base, with 0 bases spanning the gap. The CDR3 is 12 residues long. CDR3 loop: CASSLSGNTIYF. DNA for the CDR3: TGTGCCAGCAGTTTATCTGGAAACACCATATATTTT.

This clone appeared a single time. V is TRBV24-1 and J is TRBJ2-1; 9 bases are a match to TRBD1. The CDR3 totals 17 residues. The germline CDR1 and CDR2 sequences are KGHDR and SFDVKD. V was pared by 4 bases and J by 7 bases, with 13 bases of the junction left unmatched. CDR3 nucleotide sequence: TGTGCCACCAGTGACCTCCTTTCCGGGACAGGGATAAATGAGCAGTTCTTC. This translates into CATSDLLSGTGINEQFF.

This CDR3 reads CASRLARLSPTCSYNEQFF. The CDR3 nucleotides are TGTGCAAGTCGCTTAGCGCGCCTGTCACCAACCTGCTCCTACAATGAGCAGTTCTTC. This chain links TRBV12-2 with TRBJ2-1; the table names TRBD2, a call not compared with the DNA. TRBV12-2 is classified as a pseudogene. The CDR3 is 19 amino acids.